This T cell receptor (beta chain) was sequenced during a study of blood T cell repertoires in COVID-19. Study in general: Nucleic acid was either cDNA or gDNA, and it came from T cells, B-cell-depleted T cells, or PBMCs.

The method was immunoSEQ multiplex PCR; TCRdb's version includes in-frame clones alone and lacks a portion of them. The table has about 270,000 clones, over 75% seen once. Germline CDR1 reads MDHEN; CDR2 reads SYDVKM. V shed 3 bases and J 7 bases; nucleotides not matched to a gene: 9. There are 16 residues in the CDR3. Across 24 US areas, participants ranged in age from about 18 to 90 years. Cohort assignment relied on participant-reported clinical history. The receptor was derived from a man aged 18-30 years who had recovered from COVID-19. This chain connects TRBV28 to TRBJ1-4; TRBD1 aligns across 9 bases. The sample was PBMCs or T cells enriched from blood (not recorded which). CDR3 loop: CASSFFPGQGSEKLFF. CDR3 bases: TGTGCCAGCAGTTTTTTCCCGGGACAGGGAAGTGAAAAACTGTTTTTT.